This T cell receptor (beta chain) was identified during a study of OX40 agonist ivuxolimab in advanced cancers. Across the study: Ivuxolimab, an agonistic anti-OX40 (CD134) antibody, was given to patients. The dose-escalation cohort was about 83% male, with a mean age of around 60 years, ranging about 23 to 90.

The repertoire was sequenced with immunoSEQ multiplex PCR; TCRdb's copy has only in-frame clones and lacks some. The table has roughly 86,000 clones, 90% seen once. Whole-study results and caveats: Among the lowest peripheral clonal expansion occurred in 0.1-3.0 mg/kg partial responders.

Points on this clone: What it recognizes is unknown.

The CDR3 has 15 residues. With baseline, cycle 4 day 1, and cycle 7 day 1 as timepoints, blood was sampled. Source: CD4+ or CD8+ T cells sorted from blood, taken in a trial of the OX40 agonist ivuxolimab. The source of this sequence is an adult with an advanced solid tumor such as melanoma, head and neck, liver or kidney cancer. This chain links TRBV21-1 with TRBJ2-1; the table's D call of TRBD1 was not tested on the DNA. TRBV21-1 is listed as a pseudogene. In nucleotides, the CDR3 is TGTGCCAGCAGCACGGACCGGGACAGTTACAATGAGCAGTTCTTC. This sequence encodes CASSTDRDSYNEQFF.